This T cell receptor (beta chain) was found in a study of immune characterization of retroperitoneal liposarcoma. TCRdb reprocessed the PCR reads with MiXCR, giving one entry per CDR3 protein. The sample includes roughly 6,600 distinct CDR3 sequences, about 30% of them seen just once. What was sequenced was tumor tissue. The TCR sequence derives from a female donor with retroperitoneal liposarcoma.

The CDR3 nucleotides read TGTGCCAGCAGTGTAAGGACAGTGAGCAATGAGCAGTTCTTC. Amino acid sequence: CASSVRTVSNEQFF. The chain carries TRBV6-1 and TRBJ2-1, with D possibly matching TRBD1 (6 bases). The CDR3 contains 14 residues. The germline V gene has CDR1 MNHNS and CDR2 SASEGT. The V and J ends lost 4 bases and 6 bases respectively, with 13 bases between them.